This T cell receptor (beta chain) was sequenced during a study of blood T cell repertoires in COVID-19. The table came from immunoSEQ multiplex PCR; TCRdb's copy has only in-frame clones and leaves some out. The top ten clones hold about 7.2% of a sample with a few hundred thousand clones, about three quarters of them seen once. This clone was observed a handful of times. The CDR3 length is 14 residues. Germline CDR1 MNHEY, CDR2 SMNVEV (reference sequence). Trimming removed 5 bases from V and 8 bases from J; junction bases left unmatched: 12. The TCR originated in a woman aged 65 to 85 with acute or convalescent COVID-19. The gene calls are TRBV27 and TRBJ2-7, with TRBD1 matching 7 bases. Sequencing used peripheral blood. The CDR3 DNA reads TGTGCCAGCAGTCGGCGGGTGACAGGGAGCAAGCAGTACGTC. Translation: CASSRRVTGSKQYV.